A few counts support the clone carrying this T cell receptor (beta chain). TCRdb re-derived calls from the RT-PCR reads in MiXCR, one entry per CDR3 protein. The repertoire has about 680,000 distinct CDR3 sequences, 12% to 15% of them found once; the top ten carry 3% to 4.5%. Germline lookup yields CDR1 KGHDR and CDR2 SFDVKD. Trimming at V came to 4 bases and at J to 8 bases, leaving 12 bases not matched to a gene. The CDR3 totals 15 residues. The receptor's source is a female donor in good health, serving as a healthy control. This chain uses TRBV24-1 with TRBJ1-2; TRBD1 matches at 7 bases. Sequencing input: memory CD4+ T cells from blood. The CDR3 is CATSDPKEDRKGYTF. The CDR3 DNA reads as TGTGCCACCAGTGACCCAAAGGAGGACAGGAAGGGCTACACCTTC.